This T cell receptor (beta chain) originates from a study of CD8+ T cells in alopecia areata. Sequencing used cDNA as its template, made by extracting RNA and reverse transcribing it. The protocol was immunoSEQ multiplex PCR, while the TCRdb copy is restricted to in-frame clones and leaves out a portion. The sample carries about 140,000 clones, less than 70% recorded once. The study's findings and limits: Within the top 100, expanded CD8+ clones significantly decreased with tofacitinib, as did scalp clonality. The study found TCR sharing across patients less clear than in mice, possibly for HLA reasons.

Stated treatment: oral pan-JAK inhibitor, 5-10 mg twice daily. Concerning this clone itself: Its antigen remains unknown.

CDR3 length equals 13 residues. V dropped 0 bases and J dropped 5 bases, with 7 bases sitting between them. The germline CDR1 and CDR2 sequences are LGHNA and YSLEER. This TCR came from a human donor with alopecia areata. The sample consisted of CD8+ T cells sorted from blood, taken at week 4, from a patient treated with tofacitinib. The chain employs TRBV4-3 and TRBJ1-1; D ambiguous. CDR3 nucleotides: TGCGCCAGCAGCCAAGACCTGGAGACTGAAGCTTTCTTT. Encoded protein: CASSQDLETEAFF.